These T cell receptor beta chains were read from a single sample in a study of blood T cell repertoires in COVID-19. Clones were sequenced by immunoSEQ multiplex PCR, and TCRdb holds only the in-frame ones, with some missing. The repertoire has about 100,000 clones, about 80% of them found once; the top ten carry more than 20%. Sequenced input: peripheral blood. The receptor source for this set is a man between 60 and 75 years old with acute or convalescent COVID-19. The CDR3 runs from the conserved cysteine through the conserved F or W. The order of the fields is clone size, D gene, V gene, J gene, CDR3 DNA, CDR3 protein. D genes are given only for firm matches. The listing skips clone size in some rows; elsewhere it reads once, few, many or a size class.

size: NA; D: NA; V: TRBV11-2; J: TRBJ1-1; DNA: TGTGCCAGCAGCTTGAAAAGGGGTGCTGAAGCTTTCTTT; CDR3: CASSLKRGAEAFF
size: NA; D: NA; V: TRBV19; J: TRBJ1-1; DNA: TGTGCCAGTAGTAAAGGGGTGAACACTGAAGCTTTCTTT; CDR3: CASSKGVNTEAFF
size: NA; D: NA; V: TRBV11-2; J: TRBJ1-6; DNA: TGTGCCAGCAGCTTAGAGCCCTGGCAGGCACCCGTCGGTTCACCCCTCCACTTT; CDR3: CASSLEPWQAPVGSPLHF
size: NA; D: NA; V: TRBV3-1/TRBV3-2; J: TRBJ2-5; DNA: TGTGCCAGCAGCCAAGAGATCGGTATGCAAGAGACCCAGTACTTC; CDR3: CASSQEIGMQETQYF
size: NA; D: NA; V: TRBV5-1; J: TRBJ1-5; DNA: TGCGCCAGCAGCCCGGCAGGTAATGGCAATCAGCCCCAGCATTTT; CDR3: CASSPAGNGNQPQHF
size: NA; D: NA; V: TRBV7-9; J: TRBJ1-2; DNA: TGTGCCAGCAGCTACACGGGGGAGGGGTCCTATGGCTACACCTTC; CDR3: CASSYTGEGSYGYTF
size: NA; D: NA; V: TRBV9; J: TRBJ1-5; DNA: TGTGCCAGCAGCCCCCTGGGGGGGCGAGATCAGCCCCAGCATTTT; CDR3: CASSPLGGRDQPQHF
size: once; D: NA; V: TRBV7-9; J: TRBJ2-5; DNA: TGTGCCAGCAGCCTTCTGGAGGAGACCCAGTACTTC; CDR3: CASSLLEETQYF
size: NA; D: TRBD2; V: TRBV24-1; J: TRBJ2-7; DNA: TGTGCCACGGCGGAGCGGGGGGTCCAGAACGAGCAGTACTTC; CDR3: CATAERGVQNEQYF
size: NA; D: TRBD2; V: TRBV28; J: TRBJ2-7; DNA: TGTGCCAGCTTTGCCCCAACTAGCGGGAGCATTGGCGAGCAGTACTTC; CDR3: CASFAPTSGSIGEQYF
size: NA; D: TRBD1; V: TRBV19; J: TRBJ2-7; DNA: TGTGCCAGTAGTACCTCCCGGGACAGGTCCTACGAGCAGTACTTC; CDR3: CASSTSRDRSYEQYF
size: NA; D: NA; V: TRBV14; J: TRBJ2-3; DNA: TGTGCCAGCAGCCAAGAGGTGGACTACACAGATACGCAGTATTTT; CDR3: CASSQEVDYTDTQYF
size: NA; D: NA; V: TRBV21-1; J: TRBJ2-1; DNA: TGTGCCAGTCACACTAATTCGGGACAGGGGGCGCGCAATGAGCAGTTCTTC; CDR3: CASHTNSGQGARNEQFF
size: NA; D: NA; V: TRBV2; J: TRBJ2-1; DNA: TGTGCCAGCAGTGAAGCGGGGGCCGGACTCTACAATGAGCAGTTCTTC; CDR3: CASSEAGAGLYNEQFF
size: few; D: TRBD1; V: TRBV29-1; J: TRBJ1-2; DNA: TGCAGCGTGGGACAGGACGGCTACACCTTC; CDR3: CSVGQDGYTF
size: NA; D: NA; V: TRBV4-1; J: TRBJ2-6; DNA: TGCGCCAGCAGCCAAGATTTACGACAGAGGTCGGGGGCCAACGTCCTGACTTTC; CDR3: CASSQDLRQRSGANVLTF
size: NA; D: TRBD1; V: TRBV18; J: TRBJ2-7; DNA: TGTGCCAGCTCACCTCAACAGGGGGGCAACGAGCAGTACTTC; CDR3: CASSPQQGGNEQYF
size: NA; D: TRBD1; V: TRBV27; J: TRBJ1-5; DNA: TGTGCCAGCACACCTCCAGGGGGCGGTGGCAATCAGCCCCAGCATTTT; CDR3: CASTPPGGGGNQPQHF
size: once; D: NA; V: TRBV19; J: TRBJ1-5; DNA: TGTGCCAGTACCCTCCGCCAGTATAGCAATCAGCCCCAGCATTTT; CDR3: CASTLRQYSNQPQHF
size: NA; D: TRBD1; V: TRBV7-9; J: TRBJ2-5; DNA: TGTGCCAGCAGCTTAGTTAAACAGGGGTGGGAGACCCAGTACTTC; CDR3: CASSLVKQGWETQYF
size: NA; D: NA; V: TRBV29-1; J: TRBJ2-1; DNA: TGCAGCGTTGAACCTGGCAGATATGAGCAGTTCTTC; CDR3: CSVEPGRYEQFF
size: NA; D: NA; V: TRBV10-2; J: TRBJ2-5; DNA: TGCGCCACCAAAAATGGGCCATTGGGGACCCAGTACTTC; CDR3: CATKNGPLGTQYF
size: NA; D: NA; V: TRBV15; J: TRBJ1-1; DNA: TGTGCCACCAGCAGAGAGTTAGCAGGGGCTGAAGCTTTCTTT; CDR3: CATSRELAGAEAFF
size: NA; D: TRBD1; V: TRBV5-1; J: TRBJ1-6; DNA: TGCGCCAGCAGCGGGGGACAGGGGTACGATAATTCACCCCTCCACTTT; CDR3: CASSGGQGYDNSPLHF
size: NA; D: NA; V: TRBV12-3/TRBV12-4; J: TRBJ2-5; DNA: TGTGCCAGCAGTCGAGCACCCGGGGGGACCCAGTACTTC; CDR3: CASSRAPGGTQYF
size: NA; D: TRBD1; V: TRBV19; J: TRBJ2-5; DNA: TGTGCCAGTGGGACAGTGTGGGAGACCCAGTACTTC; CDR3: CASGTVWETQYF
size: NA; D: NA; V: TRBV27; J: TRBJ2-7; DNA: TGTGCCAGCAGTCAAGAGGGCCTAGGGTTTTACGAGCAGTACTTC; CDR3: CASSQEGLGFYEQYF
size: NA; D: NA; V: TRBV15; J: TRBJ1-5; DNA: TGTGCCACCAGCACAGTGGTCCGGGGGAATCAGCCCCAGCATTTT; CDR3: CATSTVVRGNQPQHF
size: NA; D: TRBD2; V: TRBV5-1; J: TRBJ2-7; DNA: TGCGCCAGCACCCTAGGGACTAGCGGGATCGCCTACGAGCAGTACTTC; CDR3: CASTLGTSGIAYEQYF
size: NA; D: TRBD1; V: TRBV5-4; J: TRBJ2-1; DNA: TGTGCCAGCAGACTAGACAGGGACAATGAGCAGTTCTTC; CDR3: CASRLDRDNEQFF
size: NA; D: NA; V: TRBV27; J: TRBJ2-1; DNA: TGTGCCAGCAGTTTAAAGGGGCAGGGTGAGCAGTTCTTC; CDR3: CASSLKGQGEQFF
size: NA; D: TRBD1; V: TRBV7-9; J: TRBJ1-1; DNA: TGTGCCAGCAGCCCGCCCACAGGGGTGACTGAAGCTTTCTTT; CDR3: CASSPPTGVTEAFF